The 3 T cell receptor beta chains below come from one sample, sequenced in a study of T cell responses to AZD1222 COVID-19 vaccine. Generated by immunoSEQ multiplex PCR, the TCRdb table keeps only in-frame clones and is missing some. The table includes about 110,000 clones, less than 90% detected once. The starting material was peripheral blood, obtained on day 0 of AZD1222 vaccination. The receptors derive from an adult in good health.

The V gene is TRBV5-1, the J gene TRBJ2-7; a possible D gene is TRBD1 (6 bases). The CDR3 runs 15 residues. V lost 0 bases and J lost 2, with 12 bases in between. CDR1 is SGHRS, CDR2 YFSETQ, per germline. CDR3 DNA: TGCGCCAGCAGCTTGGCCCCAGGGGCCCCCTACGAGCAGTACTTC. This translates into CASSLAPGAPYEQYF.

This clone has only a few counts. The genes are TRBV5-4 and TRBJ1-1; possible D gene TRBD1, 5 bases. Germline CDR1 reads SGHNT; CDR2 reads YYREEE (reference sequence). The CDR3 is 16 residues long. With 4 bases removed from V and 0 bases from J, the gap between germline ends came to 16 bases. The CDR3 loop reads CASSGPRQSMNTEAFF. The DNA of the CDR3 is TGTGCCAGCAGCGGACCCCGACAGTCCATGAACACTGAAGCTTTCTTT.

This chain connects TRBV19 to TRBJ1-5; no reliable D call. This CDR3 spans 15 amino acids. Trimming removed 6 bases from V and 1 base from J, with 13 bases in between. Germline assignment: CDR1 LNHDA and CDR2 SQIVND (reference sequence). CDR3 sequence reads: CASRDPWRSNQPQHF. The CDR3 nucleotides read TGTGCCAGTAGGGACCCCTGGAGAAGCAATCAGCCCCAGCATTTT.